The 5 T cell receptor beta chains in this list originate from one sample, sequenced in a study of T-cell memory formation after mild COVID-19 (dated by TCRdb to the early 2020s). The library was made by 5' RACE. Sequencing was performed on an Illumina NovaSeq 6000. TCRdb handled the public reads itself, with Q25 trimming in fastp and clone calling in MiXCR, and kept productive beta chains. Each record represents a unique CDR3 protein, reported with the most common genes and DNA among its rows. This sample has about 210,000 distinct CDR3 sequences in its table, and roughly a tenth of those were observed once. Roughly 3% of the sample is held by the ten biggest clonotypes. The sequencing input was PBMCs or a T cell subset sorted from them (not recorded which). These receptors were obtained from a man aged 18 to 35 who had mild COVID-19 (a few samples of this study predate the infection). The sample titles of this study are shuffled in the database, so cell type and time point are left out; the donor was told from shared clones.

The rearrangement links TRBV5-1 to TRBJ2-1; TRBD2 might be the D (6 bases). V was pared by 0 bases and J by 9 bases, with 10 bases between. Germline V gives CDR1 SGHRS, CDR2 YFSETQ. The CDR3 runs to 13 residues. The CDR3 DNA sequence: TGCGCCAGCAGCTTGGCCGGGAGAAGTGAGCAGTTCTTC. It translates to CASSLAGRSEQFF.

The chain couples TRBV10-3 to TRBJ2-7, with TRBD1 matching 7 bases. The CDR3 runs 15 residues. Germline CDR1 ENHRY, CDR2 SYGVKD. V lost 5 bases, J lost 3 bases, and 10 bases stayed unmatched. CDR3 region: CAISSRTGGSYEQYF. In DNA form, the CDR3 reads TGTGCCATCAGTTCTCGGACAGGCGGAAGCTACGAGCAGTACTTC.

The chain carries TRBV5-1 and TRBJ2-1; 11 nucleotides match TRBD2. Germline V lookup: CDR1 SGHRS, CDR2 YFSETQ. Trimming at V came to 3 bases and at J to 3 bases, leaving 5 bases not matched to a gene. The length of the CDR3 is 16 residues. CDR3 coding DNA: TGCGCCAGCAGCTGGGGACTAGCGGAATTCTACAATGAGCAGTTCTTC. Translating it yields CASSWGLAEFYNEQFF.

The chain employs TRBV7-3 and TRBJ2-5; D remains ambiguous. The CDR3 runs to 14 residues. CDR1 and CDR2 from the germline V gene are SGHTA and FQGTGA. The V end was cut by 6 bases, the J end by 0 bases, with 11 bases between. This chain's CDR3 is CASSPNGYQETQYF. The CDR3 bases are TGTGCCAGCAGTCCAAATGGGTACCAAGAGACCCAGTACTTC.

This chain links TRBV24-1 with TRBJ1-2, with D possibly TRBD1 on 6 matching bases. Trimming stripped 9 bases from V and 4 bases from J, with 14 bases between. Germline CDR1 KGHDR, CDR2 SFDVKD. There are 13 residues in the CDR3. The CDR3 spells CATAAGTSYGYTF. The CDR3 DNA reads as TGTGCCACCGCTGCCGGGACAAGCTATGGCTACACCTTC.